This T cell receptor beta chain is drawn from a study of blood T cell repertoires in COVID-19. As regards this clone: Compared with germline, one end of the junction differs, possibly owing to a read error.

The table came from immunoSEQ multiplex PCR; TCRdb's copy has only in-frame clones and leaves some out. The sample carries hundreds of thousands of clones, approximately 84% recorded once. Germline values: CDR1 SEHNR, CDR2 FQNEAQ (reference sequence). This CDR3 region has 16 residues. This receptor was identified in a woman younger than 45 who had recovered from COVID-19. The chain combines TRBV7-9 with TRBJ1-6; D is uncertain. The sample comprised PBMCs or T cells enriched from blood (not recorded which). CDR3 sequence reads: CASSLGVSRRDSPLHF. The CDR3 DNA follows: TGTGCCAGCAGCTTAGGTGTATCGCGGAGAGATTCGCCCCTCCACTTT.